This is a list of T cell receptor beta chains from one sample in a study of PD-1 blockade in classical Hodgkin lymphoma. TCRdb keeps only in-frame clones here, not all; method: immunoSEQ multiplex PCR. Among about 44,000 clones listed, around 64% were seen once. Sequenced here: peripheral blood mononuclear cells (PBMCs), sampled before the fourth cycle of nivolumab. The receptors come from a human donor with classical Hodgkin lymphoma. Both conserved end residues are part of each CDR3. The D gene is left open where the match is weak. The size field is filled for only some rows; it gives once, few, many or a size class.

TRBD1	TRBV5-1	TRBJ2-2	-	CASSSGQGFPGELFF	TGCGCCAGCAGCAGCGGACAGGGTTTCCCCGGGGAGCTGTTTTTT
-	TRBV28	TRBJ1-2	-	CASSFRGLTTSNYTF	TGTGCCAGCAGTTTTCGGGGGCTCACTACTTCAAACTACACCTTC
TRBD1	TRBV6-5	TRBJ1-1	-	CASSSWTGGTEAFF	TGTGCCAGCAGCTCTTGGACAGGGGGCACTGAAGCTTTCTTT
-	TRBV28	TRBJ1-5	many	CASSLMNQPQHF	TGTGCCAGCAGTCTGATGAATCAGCCCCAGCATTTT
-	TRBV30	TRBJ2-2	few	CAWSAGAGTGELFF	TGTGCCTGGAGTGCAGGGGCAGGCACCGGGGAGCTGTTTTTT
TRBD1	TRBV9	TRBJ2-3	-	CASSRTGADTQYF	TGTGCCAGCAGCCGGACAGGGGCAGATACGCAGTATTTT
-	TRBV5-1	TRBJ2-1	-	CASSVSGYNEQFF	TGCGCCAGCAGCGTGTCGGGGTACAATGAGCAGTTCTTC
TRBD1	TRBV28	TRBJ1-5	-	CASNTGGQPQHF	TGTGCCAGCAATACAGGGGGTCAGCCCCAGCATTTT
-	TRBV5-4	TRBJ1-4	-	CASSLGTDEKLFF	TGTGCCAGCAGCTTGGGGACAGACGAAAAACTGTTTTTT
-	TRBV2	TRBJ1-5	-	CASRGDGKGHQHF	TGTGCCAGCAGAGGGGACGGAAAAGGCCACCAGCATTTT
TRBD1	TRBV7-9	TRBJ2-3	-	CASSLGTGDTDTQYF	TGTGCCAGCAGCTTAGGGACAGGGGACACAGATACGCAGTATTTT
-	TRBV11-2	TRBJ2-3	-	CASSWEAADTQYF	TGTGCCAGCAGCTGGGAAGCGGCAGATACGCAGTATTTT
-	TRBV5-1	TRBJ2-7	once	CASSLLDREQYF	TGCGCCAGCAGCTTGTTAGACAGAGAGCAGTACTTC
-	TRBV7-2	TRBJ2-2	-	CASSSDLTHTGELFF	TGTGCCAGCAGCTCGGACCTAACTCACACCGGGGAGCTGTTTTTT
TRBD1	TRBV6-5	TRBJ1-2	few	CASSYGGTGEYGYTF	TGTGCCAGCAGTTACGGCGGGACAGGGGAATATGGCTACACCTTC
-	TRBV6-5	TRBJ1-1	-	CASSYGGNTEAFF	TGTGCCAGCAGTTACGGGGGAAACACTGAAGCTTTCTTT
TRBD2	TRBV27	TRBJ2-1	medium-sized	CASSVSGKNNEQFF	TGTGCCAGCAGTGTTAGCGGGAAGAACAATGAGCAGTTCTTC
-	TRBV7-7	TRBJ2-3	medium-sized	CASSAGLPAEDTQYF	TGTGCCAGCAGCGCGGGACTGCCCGCGGAAGATACGCAGTATTTT
-	TRBV5-1	TRBJ2-2	-	CASSLRQGGTGELFF	TGCGCCAGCAGCTTGCGCCAGGGGGGCACCGGGGAGCTGTTTTTT
-	TRBV7-2	TRBJ2-7	few	CASSLAAGNYEQYF	TGTGCCAGCAGCTTAGCGGCGGGGAATTACGAGCAGTACTTC
TRBD2	TRBV11-2	TRBJ2-7	few	CASSLNHGLAGYEQYF	TGTGCCAGCAGCTTGAATCATGGACTAGCGGGCTACGAGCAGTACTTC
-	TRBV5-6	TRBJ1-2	-	CASSFNYGYTF	TGTGCCAGCAGCTTCAACTATGGCTACACCTTC
-	TRBV6-1	TRBJ1-4	-	CASSETSSNEKLFF	TGTGCCAGCAGTGAAACCAGTTCTAATGAAAAACTGTTTTTT
-	TRBV28	TRBJ2-1	few	CASSLFYNEQFF	TGTGCCAGCAGTTTATTCTACAATGAGCAGTTCTTC
-	TRBV10-3	TRBJ2-7	-	CAIRMTGISYEQYF	TGTGCCATCAGAATGACAGGAATCTCCTACGAGCAGTACTTC
-	TRBV19	TRBJ1-2	-	CASKVKGGSNYGYTF	TGTGCCAGTAAAGTCAAGGGCGGGAGTAACTATGGCTACACCTTC
-	TRBV28	TRBJ2-1	-	CASSYPHVSNEQFF	TGTGCCAGCAGTTACCCCCATGTTTCAAATGAGCAGTTCTTC
TRBD1	TRBV5-1	TRBJ2-1	-	CATRDRPYNEQFF	TGCGCCACCCGGGACAGACCCTACAATGAGCAGTTCTTC
-	TRBV10-1	TRBJ1-1	-	CARWPGFEAFF	TGCGCCCGCTGGCCCGGGTTTGAAGCTTTCTTT
TRBD1	TRBV28	TRBJ1-4	few	CASSYIQGFNEKLFF	TGTGCCAGCAGTTATATACAGGGGTTTAATGAAAAACTGTTTTTT
TRBD2	TRBV7-2	TRBJ2-7	many	CASSLTRELEQYF	TGTGCCAGCAGCTTAACGCGGGAGCTTGAGCAGTACTTC
-	TRBV28	TRBJ1-2	-	CASSLGDLSPYGYTF	TGTGCCAGCAGTCTTGGAGACCTCAGCCCTTATGGCTACACCTTC
-	TRBV28	TRBJ2-5	few	CASSLAGADRETQYF	TGTGCCAGCAGTTTAGCCGGGGCTGACAGGGAGACCCAGTACTTC
-	TRBV6-5	TRBJ2-7	-	CASSYSEAWSYEQYF	TGTGCCAGCAGTTACTCAGAAGCTTGGTCCTACGAGCAGTACTTC
-	TRBV5-1	TRBJ1-1	-	CASSPAGVNTEAFF	TGCGCCAGCAGCCCAGCCGGGGTGAACACTGAAGCTTTCTTT
-	TRBV30	TRBJ1-1	-	CAWSVQTARVPEAFF	TGTGCCTGGAGTGTACAGACCGCCAGGGTCCCTGAAGCTTTCTTT
-	TRBV10-1	TRBJ2-7	-	CASIRQDPSYEQYF	TGCGCCAGCATCAGACAGGACCCCTCCTACGAGCAGTACTTC
TRBD1	TRBV7-2	TRBJ1-4	-	CASSLEKGALNEKLFF	TGTGCCAGCAGCTTAGAGAAGGGGGCTCTCAATGAAAAACTGTTTTTT
TRBD1	TRBV4-3	TRBJ2-5	-	CASSQDRGTGAQTQYF	TGCGCCAGCAGCCAAGATCGCGGGACAGGGGCACAGACCCAGTACTTC
-	TRBV9	TRBJ1-4	-	CASSVGGTRNEKLFF	TGTGCCAGCAGCGTAGGAGGGACAAGAAATGAAAAACTGTTTTTT
TRBD1	TRBV7-2	TRBJ2-7	-	CASSRDSAYEQYF	TGTGCCAGCAGCCGGGACAGCGCCTACGAGCAGTACTTC
-	TRBV19	TRBJ2-7	-	CASSSLGEGAREQYF	TGTGCCAGTAGTTCCCTCGGGGAGGGGGCGAGGGAGCAGTACTTC
TRBD2	TRBV6-5	TRBJ2-7	-	CASSYSVSGNSYEQYF	TGTGCCAGCAGTTACTCGGTTAGCGGGAACTCCTACGAGCAGTACTTC
-	TRBV27	TRBJ2-6	-	CASSLWNSGANVLTF	TGTGCCAGCAGTCTCTGGAACTCTGGGGCCAACGTCCTGACTTTC
-	TRBV28	TRBJ2-4	-	CASSFGQGRNIQYF	TGTGCCAGCAGTTTTGGTCAGGGGCGCAACATTCAGTACTTC
-	TRBV19	TRBJ2-7	-	CASTPRDSSYEQYF	TGTGCCAGCACCCCCCGGGACTCCTCCTACGAGCAGTACTTC
-	TRBV2	TRBJ2-5	-	CASRQETQYF	TGTGCCAGCAGACAAGAGACCCAGTACTTC
-	TRBV27	TRBJ2-5	few	CASSIGGGAQETQYF	TGTGCCAGCTCAATAGGGGGCGGGGCCCAAGAGACCCAGTACTTC
-	TRBV4-2	TRBJ1-2	-	CASSQGLDYYGYTF	TGTGCCAGCAGCCAAGGACTGGATTACTATGGCTACACCTTC
-	TRBV5-1	TRBJ1-4	few	CASSLGRSTNEKLFF	TGCGCCAGCAGCTTGGGCAGGTCAACTAATGAAAAACTGTTTTTT
-	TRBV15	TRBJ1-1	-	CATSRDGRLAFF	TGTGCCACCAGCAGAGATGGGAGGTTGGCTTTCTTT